Below are 21 T cell receptor beta chains sequenced from a single sample in a study of T cell repertoires in cytomegalovirus infection. Each CDR3 protein is one row after TCRdb ran MiXCR on the reads. This table holds about 700,000 distinct CDR3 sequences, 33% found once. Antigen specificity for these receptors is unknown. This sample comprised cultured PBMCs, obtained from culture after CMV antigen stimulation. The receptors here all came from a human donor in good health (CMV status not recorded). Some clones in this sample may be carry-over from other donors' samples.

The chain joins TRBV5-4 to TRBJ2-7, with 10 bases aligning to TRBD2. The CDR3 has 15 amino acids. The junction had 7 bases not matched to a gene; V was cut back by 4 bases and J by 3 bases. Germline V gives CDR1 SGHNT, CDR2 YYREEE (reference sequence). The CDR3 reads CASSPGTSAFYEQYF. The DNA of the CDR3 is TGTGCCAGCAGCCCGGGGACTAGCGCTTTCTACGAGCAGTACTTC.

This sequence joins TRBV28 and TRBJ2-7, with 7 bases that match TRBD1. This CDR3 region has 15 residues. CDR1 is MDHEN and CDR2 is SYDVKM in the germline V gene. V shed 6 bases, J shed 1 base, and the junction held 9 bases outside the gene matches. CDR3 region: CASRPTTGWSYEQYF. CDR3 coding DNA: TGTGCCAGCAGGCCAACGACAGGGTGGTCCTACGAGCAGTACTTC.

A few counts support this clonotype. This rearrangement joins TRBV7-9 to TRBJ2-7; 10 bases map to TRBD1. The CDR3 sequence is 15 residues long. Per germline, CDR1 SEHNR and CDR2 FQNEAQ (reference sequence). Trimming cost V 4 bases and J 7 bases; bases outside gene matches: 10. The chain's CDR3 is CASSSPDRGFQEQYF. CDR3 DNA sequence: TGTGCCAGCAGCTCCCCGGACAGGGGGTTTCAAGAGCAGTACTTC.

This clonotype turned up a few times. V and J are TRBV7-8 and TRBJ2-5, with 10 positions matching TRBD1. Germline CDR1 is SGHVS and CDR2 is FQNEAQ. The junction had 4 bases not matched to a gene; V was cut back by 1 base and J by 5 bases. The CDR3 runs 15 residues. CDR3 nucleotide sequence: TGTGCCAGCAGCTTAGTCGGACAGGGGGGGGAGACCCAGTACTTC. It translates to CASSLVGQGGETQYF.

This clonotype was detected a few times. The rearrangement uses TRBV6-2 or TRBV6-3 and TRBJ2-7; D ambiguous. V was pared by 5 bases and J by 1 base, with 15 bases between. The CDR3 loop spans 15 amino acids. Germline V gives CDR1 MNHEY, CDR2 SVGEGT. The DNA of the CDR3 is TGTGCCAGCAGTCGCCGGGTCCTATCTTCCTACGAGCAGTACTTC. It translates to CASSRRVLSSYEQYF.

The chain recombines TRBV2 with TRBJ2-1; D uncertain. The CDR3 totals 13 residues. With 10 bases removed from V and 7 bases from J, the gap between germline ends came to 17 bases. Germline assignment: CDR1 SNHLY and CDR2 FYNNEI. This chain's CDR3 is CATSTTGGNEQFF. CDR3 coding DNA: TGTGCCACCTCAACGACGGGTGGTAATGAGCAGTTCTTC.

This clonotype was seen repeatedly, ten times or more. The rearrangement uses TRBV7-4 and TRBJ2-3; 7 nucleotides align to TRBD1. The V and J ends lost 0 bases and 0 bases, in that order; junction bases with no gene match: 3. CDR3 length equals 16 residues. The germline V gene has CDR1 SGHVT and CDR2 SQSDAQ. CDR3 sequence (DNA): TGTGCCAGCAGCTTAGCCACGGACAGGAGCACAGATACGCAGTATTTT. Amino acids: CASSLATDRSTDTQYF. The variable domain in full, with the rest retrieved from reference TRBV7-4 and TRBJ2-3, is GAGVSQSPRYKVAKRGRDVALRCDSISGHVTLYWYRQTLGQGSEVLTYSQSDAQRDKSGRPSGRFSAERPERSVSTLKIQRTEQGDSAVYLCASSLATDRSTDTQYFGPGTRLTVL.

V usage is TRBV12-3 or TRBV12-4 and J usage is TRBJ2-3; D not resolved. CDR3 length equals 14 residues. The V and J ends lost 10 bases and 0 bases respectively, with 14 bases between them. The CDR3 nucleotides read TGTGCCACCGGCCCGCGACCTAGCACAGATACGCAGTATTTT. It is translated as CATGPRPSTDTQYF.

The sample holds many counts of this clonotype. The V call is TRBV12-3 or TRBV12-4, the J call TRBJ2-5; D is unclear. The V and J ends lost 3 bases and 2 bases respectively, with 7 bases between them. The CDR3 spans 13 residues. CDR3 in amino acids: CASSFSQQETQYF. CDR3 nucleotide sequence: TGTGCCAGCAGTTTTAGCCAACAAGAGACCCAGTACTTC.

Only a few counts were recorded for this clonotype. V and J are TRBV6-5 and TRBJ2-7; D is undetermined. CDR1 is MNHEY and CDR2 is SVGAGI in the germline V gene. The CDR3 extends over 15 amino acids. Between the trimmed V and J ends, which lost 0 bases and 5 bases, there was a span of 14 bases. CDR3 nucleotide sequence: TGTGCCAGCAGTTACTCGATCAGGCCCCGCGACGAGCAGTACTTC. Amino acid sequence: CASSYSIRPRDEQYF.

This chain joins TRBV7-2 and TRBJ2-1; D is unresolved. This CDR3 region has 14 residues. Trimming stripped 6 bases from V and 7 bases from J, with 16 bases between. Germline-derived CDR1 and CDR2 are SGHTA and FQGNSA. The CDR3 bases are TGTGCCAGCAGTCCGAACTCGGAGAGGAATGAGCAGTTCTTC. The encoded protein is CASSPNSERNEQFF.

The chain has TRBV20-1 and TRBJ2-2; 7 positions match TRBD2. CDR1 and CDR2 (germline): DFQATT, SNEGSKA (reference sequence). The CDR3 runs 13 residues. V shed 5 bases and J 3 bases; nucleotides not matched to a gene: 3. The CDR3 loop reads CSASSGHTGELFF. The CDR3 DNA reads TGCAGTGCTTCTAGCGGTCACACCGGGGAGCTGTTTTTT.

This clonotype occurred many times. The chain uses TRBV7-2 and TRBJ2-7; either TRBD1 or TRBD2 may fit D (5 bases each). The CDR3 contains 14 residues. In germline, CDR1 is SGHTA, CDR2 FQGNSA. V shed 3 bases and J shed 5 bases, with 14 bases lying between them. CDR3 protein: CASSFRDPTNEQYF. The CDR3 nucleotides read TGTGCCAGCAGCTTTCGGGACCCCACCAACGAGCAGTACTTC.

This clonotype has just a few counts. This chain joins TRBV24-1 and TRBJ2-3, with D possibly being TRBD2 (5 bases). Germline V gene lookup returns CDR1 KGHDR and CDR2 SFDVKD. Trimming pared 5 bases from V and 2 bases from J, leaving 10 bases between. The CDR3 consists of 14 residues. As DNA, the CDR3 is TGTGCCACCAGTGGGAGGTTTTCCACAGATACGCAGTATTTT. Encoded protein: CATSGRFSTDTQYF.

V gene TRBV6-2 or TRBV6-3 combines with J gene TRBJ2-7; D is perhaps TRBD1 or TRBD2 (5 bases each). Trimming shortened V by 6 bases and J by 5 bases, and 17 bases separated the two germline ends. The CDR3 is 14 residues long. Germline CDR1 reads MNHEY; CDR2 reads SVGEGT. Written as DNA, the CDR3 is TGTGCCAGCAGACGGGGACGGGCCCGGGACGAGCAGTACTTC. This encodes CASRRGRARDEQYF.

This clonotype was counted many times. The V gene is TRBV18, the J gene TRBJ1-5; 10 bases match TRBD1. The CDR3 is 13 residues long. Germline V gene lookup returns CDR1 KGHSH and CDR2 LQKENI. Losses at the gene ends were 8 bases for V and 5 bases for J; bases not matched to a gene: 3. The CDR3 reads CASSGQGDQPQHF. Here the CDR3 DNA reads TGTGCCAGCAGCGGACAGGGGGATCAGCCCCAGCATTTT.

J is TRBJ2-7 and V is TRBV20-1; perhaps TRBD2 as D (5 bases). This CDR3 is built from 14 residues. CDR1 is DFQATT, CDR2 SNEGSKA, per germline (reference sequence). The V gene lost 1 base and the J gene lost 2 bases, with 12 bases spanning the gap. The chain's CDR3 is CSARGRGRPYEQYF. CDR3 in DNA: TGCAGTGCTAGAGGACGGGGAAGACCCTACGAGCAGTACTTC.

This chain connects TRBV27 to TRBJ2-2; weak D call: TRBD1 (5 bases). V gave up 3 bases and J gave up 6 bases, with 14 bases separating them. This CDR3 region has 15 residues. The germline gives CDR1 MNHEY, CDR2 SMNVEV (reference sequence). The CDR3 DNA sequence: TGTGCCAGCAGTTTGTCCAGGGCACTTGCCGGGGAGCTGTTTTTT. This sequence encodes CASSLSRALAGELFF.

This clonotype appeared many times. The V gene is TRBV7-2, the J gene TRBJ2-5; D gene uncertain. The CDR3 has 13 amino acids. Germline CDR1 is SGHTA and CDR2 is FQGNSA. The germline V and J ends were trimmed by 5 bases and 2 bases, with 9 bases remaining between them. CDR3: CASSPPSQETQYF. CDR3 nucleotides: TGTGCCAGCAGCCCCCCCAGTCAAGAGACCCAGTACTTC.

Only a few counts were recorded for this clonotype. The V call is TRBV6-5, the J call TRBJ1-2; 7 nucleotides align to TRBD1. J was trimmed by 4 bases and V by 6 bases; bases with no gene match: 11. Germline V gives CDR1 MNHEY, CDR2 SVGAGI. The length of the CDR3 is 15 residues. CDR3 region: CASSRPNQGGYGYTF. The CDR3 coding sequence is TGTGCCAGCAGCCGACCGAATCAGGGGGGCTATGGCTACACCTTC.

The sample holds many counts of this clonotype. CDR3 nucleotide sequence: TGTGCCAGCAGCTTAACCCGCGGGGGAGGGGAGACCCAGTACTTC. Amino acids: CASSLTRGGGETQYF. The V and J genes are TRBV7-2 and TRBJ2-5, with 7 bases identical to TRBD2. The J segment lost 5 bases and the V segment lost 2 bases, leaving 8 bases of the junction unmatched. The germline gives CDR1 SGHTA, CDR2 FQGNSA. The CDR3 spans 15 residues.